This paragraph covers one T cell receptor beta chain sequence. The data originate from a study of radiation and T cells in renal cell carcinoma. Study details: Nephrectomy followed 15 Gy stereotactic body radiation by 4 weeks.

CDR3 length equals 13 residues. Trimming shortened V by 6 bases and J by 0 bases, and 6 bases separated the two germline ends. Germline CDR1 is LGHNA and CDR2 is YNFKEQ. Time point: blood 2 weeks post-SBRT. As for treatment: 15 Gy SBRT to primary tumor, nephrectomy 4 weeks later. Assay: immunoSEQ multiplex PCR; the TCRdb copy retains only in-frame clones and omits some. This sample yields 100,000 to 150,000 clones, of which 70% to 90% are seen a single time; approximately 2% belongs to the top ten. The receptor comes from an older woman with renal cell carcinoma. This sequence joins TRBV4-2 and TRBJ1-3, with D uncertain. Sample: blood, taken from a patient whose treatment included radiotherapy and nephrectomy. CDR3 coding DNA: TGTGCCAGCAGTAAGAGCTCTGGAAACACCATATATTTT. Its protein product is CASSKSSGNTIYF.